One TCR beta chain is described in this entry. What it binds is not known. Generated by immunoSEQ multiplex PCR, the TCRdb table keeps only in-frame clones and is missing some. There are around 35,000 clones in the sample; about 83% occur only once, and approximately 2.9% lies in the top ten. The sample comes from a study of lymphopenia after photon versus proton radiotherapy. General observations from the study: A bigger post-nadir fall in TCR diversity correlated inversely with survival time in deceased patients. Only patients who died were analyzed for survival; proton advantage is unproven. Post-nadir diversity loss with photons came from oligoclonal expansion, particularly CD8+ Temra cells.

The specimen was peripheral blood, collected from a patient treated with photon-based radiotherapy. The receptor was derived from a man aged 45 to 65 with gastric cancer.

The chain's CDR3 is CASSLTTTGYEQYF. For the CDR3, the DNA is TGCGCCAGCAGCTTGACAACGACCGGCTACGAGCAGTACTTC. The chain carries TRBV5-1 and TRBJ2-7; D unresolved. The CDR3 totals 14 residues. Trimming removed 1 base from V and 3 bases from J, with 11 bases in between. Germline assignment: CDR1 SGHRS and CDR2 YFSETQ.